This T cell receptor beta chain was found in a study of blood T cells in healthy people across ages. Overall study findings and caveats: Roughly linear age-related decline in beta diversity appeared, significant by age about 40. Any conclusive comparison of naive versus antigen-experienced cells was prevented by using unsorted PBMCs.

The authors ran a second PCR of about 6 to 11 cycles using a sample-barcoded 5' primer and a J-beta primer mix. Each cDNA molecule, via a template-switch adaptor with 12 random nucleotides, was tagged. Using its own MiXCR run on the 5' RACE reads, TCRdb lists one record per CDR3 protein. The table includes about 730,000 distinct CDR3 sequences, roughly 47% detected once. About this clonotype itself: The antigen is undetermined.

Germline loops: CDR1 SGHRS, CDR2 YFSETQ. Between the trimmed V and J ends, which lost 2 bases and 8 bases, there was a span of 11 bases. This CDR3 spans 14 amino acids. Sequenced sample: blood. The V and J genes are TRBV5-1 and TRBJ1-6, with D possibly being TRBD1 (6 bases). The TCR comes from an older woman in good health. This chain's CDR3 is CASSFAGEDSPLHF. The CDR3 region has the DNA TGCGCCAGCAGCTTCGCAGGGGAGGATTCACCCCTCCACTTT.